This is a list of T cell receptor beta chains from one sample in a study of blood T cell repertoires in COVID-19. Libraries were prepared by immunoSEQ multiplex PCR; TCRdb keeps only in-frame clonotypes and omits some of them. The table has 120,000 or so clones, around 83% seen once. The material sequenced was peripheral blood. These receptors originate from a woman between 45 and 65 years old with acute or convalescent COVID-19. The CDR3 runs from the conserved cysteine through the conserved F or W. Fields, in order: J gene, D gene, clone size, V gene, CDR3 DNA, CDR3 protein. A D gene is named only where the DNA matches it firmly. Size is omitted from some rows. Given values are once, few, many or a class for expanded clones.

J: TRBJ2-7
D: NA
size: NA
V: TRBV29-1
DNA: TGCAGCGTTGAGTTGGGACAACCGGCCTCCTACGAGCAGTACTTC
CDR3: CSVELGQPASYEQYF

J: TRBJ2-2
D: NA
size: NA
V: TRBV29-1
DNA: TGCAGCGTTGTGCGCCAGGGGGGTAACACCGGGGAGCTGTTTTTT
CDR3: CSVVRQGGNTGELFF

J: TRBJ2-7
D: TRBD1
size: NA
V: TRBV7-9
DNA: TGTGCCAGCAGCTGGGGACAGGGTCTCTCCTCCAACGAGCAGTACTTC
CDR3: CASSWGQGLSSNEQYF

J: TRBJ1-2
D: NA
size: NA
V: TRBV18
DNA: TGTGCCAGCTCACCAGATACAGGGATTGGCTACACCTTC
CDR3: CASSPDTGIGYTF

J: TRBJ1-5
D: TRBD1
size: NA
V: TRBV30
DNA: TGTGCCTGGACCAACGGACAGGGTACCAATCAGCCCCAGCATTTT
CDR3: CAWTNGQGTNQPQHF

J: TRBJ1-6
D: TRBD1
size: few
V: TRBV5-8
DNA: TGTGCCAGCAGCCCCGGGGACAGGAATAATTCACCCCTCCACTTT
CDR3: CASSPGDRNNSPLHF

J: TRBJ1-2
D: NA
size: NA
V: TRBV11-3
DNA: TGTGCCAGCAGCTTAAGGGCAGGGTGGGACTATGGCTACACCTTC
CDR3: CASSLRAGWDYGYTF

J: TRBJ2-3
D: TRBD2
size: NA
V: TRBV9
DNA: TGTGCCAGCAGCGTAGGAGTCGCGGGGGGGACCAGGAAGACGCAGTATTTT
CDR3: CASSVGVAGGTRKTQYF

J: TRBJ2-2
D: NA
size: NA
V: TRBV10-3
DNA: TGTGCCACCCGGTCTGGTAGCCTAAACACCGGGGAGCTGTTTTTT
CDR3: CATRSGSLNTGELFF

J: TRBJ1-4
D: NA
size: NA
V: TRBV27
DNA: TGTGCCAGCAGTCGGAGATTTAGCGCGGCAACTAATGAAAAACTGTTTTTT
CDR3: CASSRRFSAATNEKLFF

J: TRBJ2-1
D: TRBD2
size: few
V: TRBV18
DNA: TGTGCCAGCTCACCAAGAAAAGGCGGGGGGCCTCACAATGAGCAGTTCTTC
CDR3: CASSPRKGGGPHNEQFF

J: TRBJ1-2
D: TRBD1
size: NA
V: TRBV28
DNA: TGTGCCAGCAGTTTAAGCCTTGGGGGGACAGGGAATGGCTACACCTTC
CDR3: CASSLSLGGTGNGYTF

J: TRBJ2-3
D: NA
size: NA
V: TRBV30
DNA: TGTGCCTGGAGTGCGGGGGATACGCAGTATTTT
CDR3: CAWSAGDTQYF

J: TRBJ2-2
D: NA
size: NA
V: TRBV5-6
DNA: TGTGCCAGCAGCCCCTCCAGACTAGTCCCCGGGGAGCTGTTTTTT
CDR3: CASSPSRLVPGELFF

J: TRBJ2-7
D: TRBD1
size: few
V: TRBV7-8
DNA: TGTGCCAGCAGTTCGGACAGGGGATCGTGGGAGCAGTACTTC
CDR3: CASSSDRGSWEQYF

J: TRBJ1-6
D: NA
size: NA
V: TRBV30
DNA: TGTGCCTGGGGGGCTAATAATTCACCCCTCCACTTT
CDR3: CAWGANNSPLHF

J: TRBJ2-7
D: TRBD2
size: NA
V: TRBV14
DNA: TGTGCCAGCAGCCGACAGCGGGGGGGCCAGAACGAGCAGTACTTC
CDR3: CASSRQRGGQNEQYF

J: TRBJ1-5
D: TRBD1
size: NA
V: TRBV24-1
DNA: TGTGCCGCGTGGGGGCCAGGGGGAGGTAGCAATCAGCCCCAGCATTTT
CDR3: CAAWGPGGGSNQPQHF

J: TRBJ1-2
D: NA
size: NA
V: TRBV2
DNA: TGTGCCAGCAGTGGGAGACAGGACCCCTATGGCTACACCTTC
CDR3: CASSGRQDPYGYTF

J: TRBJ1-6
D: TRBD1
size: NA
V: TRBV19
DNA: TGTGCCAGTAGTCTCCGGGACAGTTTCCTTAATTCACCCCTCCACTTT
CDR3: CASSLRDSFLNSPLHF

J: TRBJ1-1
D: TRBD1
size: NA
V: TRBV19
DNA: TGTGCCAGTAGTGCCTTGACAGGGGGCGGCACTGAAGCTTTCTTT
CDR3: CASSALTGGGTEAFF

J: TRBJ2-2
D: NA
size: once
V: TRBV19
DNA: TGTGCCAGTAGTATTGGGCAGGTCGCCTCCGGGGAGCTGTTTTTT
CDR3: CASSIGQVASGELFF

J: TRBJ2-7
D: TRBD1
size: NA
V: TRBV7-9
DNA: TGTGCCAGCAGCTTAGAGGGGGCGAGCTCCTACGAGCAGTACTTC
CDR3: CASSLEGASSYEQYF

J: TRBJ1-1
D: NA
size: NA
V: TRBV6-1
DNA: TGTGCCAGCAGTGAAATTTTACGCAAGAGGGACACTGAAGCTTTCTTT
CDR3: CASSEILRKRDTEAFF

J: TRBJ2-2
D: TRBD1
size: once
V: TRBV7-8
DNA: TGTGCCAGCAGCTCCGGGACAGGGAACACCGGGGAGCTGTTTTTT
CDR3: CASSSGTGNTGELFF

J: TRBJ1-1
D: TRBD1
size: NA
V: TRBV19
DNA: TGTGCCAGTAGTCGGACAGGGATCATGAACACTGAAGCTTTCTTT
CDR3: CASSRTGIMNTEAFF

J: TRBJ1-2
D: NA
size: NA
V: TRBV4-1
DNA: TGCGCCAGCAGCCAAGATATAGCAGGGAAGGGCTATGGCTACACCTTC
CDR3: CASSQDIAGKGYGYTF

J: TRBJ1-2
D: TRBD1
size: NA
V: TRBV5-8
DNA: TGTGCCAGCAGCTTAGGGGGACAGGTGACGAGAGGCTACACCTTC
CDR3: CASSLGGQVTRGYTF

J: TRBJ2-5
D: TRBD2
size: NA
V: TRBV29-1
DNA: TGCAGCGTCGATCCGGGACTAACGAAAGAGACCCAGTACTTC
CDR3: CSVDPGLTKETQYF

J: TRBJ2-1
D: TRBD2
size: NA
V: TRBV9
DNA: TGTGCCAGCAGCCCGGGACTAGCGGCAGGCAATGAGCAGTTCTTC
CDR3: CASSPGLAAGNEQFF

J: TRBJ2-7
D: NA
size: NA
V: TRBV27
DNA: TGTGCCAGCAGTTTGAGGGGGAGCTACGAGCAGTACTTC
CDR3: CASSLRGSYEQYF

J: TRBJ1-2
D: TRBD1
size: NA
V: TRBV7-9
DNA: TGTGCCAGCAGCTACGGGACAGAATATGGCTACACCTTC
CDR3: CASSYGTEYGYTF

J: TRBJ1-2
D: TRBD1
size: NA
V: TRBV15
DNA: TGTGCCACCAGGCCTACTGGGACAGCGAAATATGGCTACACCTTC
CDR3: CATRPTGTAKYGYTF

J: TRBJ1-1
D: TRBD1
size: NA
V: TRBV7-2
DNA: TGTGCCAGCAGCAGGGACAGACTGAACACTGAAGCTTTCTTT
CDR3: CASSRDRLNTEAFF

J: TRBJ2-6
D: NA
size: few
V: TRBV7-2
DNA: TGTGCCAGCAGCTTAGCTAGCTCTGGGGCCAACGTCCTGACTTTC
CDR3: CASSLASSGANVLTF

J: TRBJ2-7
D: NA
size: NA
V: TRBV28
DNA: TGTGCCAGCAGTTTACTTAACAGGGAGTACTTC
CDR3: CASSLLNREYF

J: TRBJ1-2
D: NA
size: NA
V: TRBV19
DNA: TGTGCCAGTAGTATAGAGGTTGGAGGGGCCGGCTATGGCTACACCTTC
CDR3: CASSIEVGGAGYGYTF

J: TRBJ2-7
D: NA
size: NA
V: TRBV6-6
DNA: TGTGCCAGCAGTTACTCGCTCAGGTCCTACGAGCAGTACTTC
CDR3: CASSYSLRSYEQYF

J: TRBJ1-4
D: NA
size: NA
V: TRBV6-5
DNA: TGTGCCAGCAGTTACGGGACAAGAGATAATGAAAAACTGTTTTTT
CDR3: CASSYGTRDNEKLFF

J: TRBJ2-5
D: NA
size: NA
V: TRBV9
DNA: TGTGCCAGCAGCGAGCGCGGGGACAGCCTGAGCGGAGAGACCCAGTACTTC
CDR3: CASSERGDSLSGETQYF